This is a list of T cell receptor beta chains from one sample in a study of blood T cell repertoires in COVID-19. Repertoires were generated with immunoSEQ multiplex PCR, while TCRdb's copy carries only in-frame clones and drops some. The repertoire has fewer than 200,000 clones, 65% to 90% of them found once; the top ten carry roughly 5.2%. The sequenced material came from PBMCs or T cells enriched from blood (not recorded which). The receptors here all came from a woman aged 60-70 years with acute COVID-19. Both conserved end residues are part of each CDR3. Fields, in order: V gene, D gene, J gene, CDR3 protein. A D gene is named only where the DNA matches it firmly.

TRBV19	NA	TRBJ1-3	CASSLEGLSGNTIYF
TRBV24-1	TRBD2	TRBJ2-3	CATSDPNSGRDTDTQYF
TRBV7-2	NA	TRBJ1-1	CASSLKPPFWAFF
TRBV25-1	NA	TRBJ1-2	CASSAGGYGYTF
TRBV7-2	TRBD1	TRBJ2-3	CASSLGTASTDTQYF
TRBV4-3	TRBD2	TRBJ2-1	CASSLGASGTYNEQFF
TRBV20-1	NA	TRBJ1-2	CSARDSYGYTF
TRBV19	NA	TRBJ2-3	CASRITDTQYF
TRBV28	NA	TRBJ1-5	CASIEGRDYQPQHF
TRBV6-1	NA	TRBJ1-1	CASSEAAAPNTEAFF
TRBV7-6	TRBD2	TRBJ2-3	CASSPMGEGGTQYF
TRBV30	TRBD1	TRBJ2-5	CAWTTGAQETQYF
TRBV9	NA	TRBJ2-7	CASSSDGIYEQYF
TRBV5-1	NA	TRBJ1-2	CASRKTGSNYGYTF
TRBV30	TRBD2	TRBJ2-1	CAWSKGAGVVNEQFF
TRBV5-4	NA	TRBJ1-1	CASSPTPGVTEAFF
TRBV4-1	TRBD2	TRBJ2-1	CASSQDPGLAGGKDEQFF
TRBV7-9	TRBD2	TRBJ2-7	CASSSGGQRAGGPMWEQYF
TRBV12-3/TRBV12-4	NA	TRBJ1-2	CASSTGDYGYTF
TRBV5-1	NA	TRBJ1-2	CASSSIQGSGYTF
TRBV18	NA	TRBJ1-1	CASSPGQVRTTEAFF
TRBV10-1	TRBD2	TRBJ2-1	CASSESLTSGYNEQFF
TRBV5-1	NA	TRBJ1-1	CASSFGGDTEAFF
TRBV19	NA	TRBJ2-6	CASSISGFRTGANVLTF
TRBV12-3/TRBV12-4	NA	TRBJ1-2	CASRLGGDYGYTF
TRBV7-9	TRBD1	TRBJ2-2	CASDRASGPGELFF
TRBV4-3	TRBD1	TRBJ1-6	CASSQGQGGSSPLHF
TRBV4-3	TRBD1	TRBJ1-4	CASSQSMGQLNEKLFF
TRBV30	TRBD1	TRBJ1-3	CAWSVGQDSGNTIYF
TRBV5-4	NA	TRBJ2-2	CASSLQGGNTGELFF
TRBV5-1	TRBD1	TRBJ2-1	CASTNRGPYNEQFF
TRBV19	NA	TRBJ1-1	CASRDGQTNTEAFF
TRBV5-4	NA	TRBJ2-2	CASRWGVSNTGELFF
TRBV5-6	NA	TRBJ2-7	CASSASWGVAYEQYF
TRBV7-6	TRBD2	TRBJ2-1	CASAGGGGSYNEQFF
TRBV6-4	TRBD2	TRBJ2-1	CASSGGGGLSNEQFF
TRBV11-2	TRBD1	TRBJ1-2	CASSFGTASNYGYTF
TRBV7-9	NA	TRBJ1-1	CASSNTPTEAFF
TRBV6-2/TRBV6-3	NA	TRBJ1-6	CASSILPRRNYNSPLHF
TRBV24-1	TRBD2	TRBJ2-1	CATSDQSPSGRNNEQFF
TRBV19	NA	TRBJ2-6	CASNPVGETGANVLTF
TRBV30	TRBD1	TRBJ1-4	CAWSVRTGVEKLFF
TRBV6-5	TRBD1	TRBJ1-6	CASSYSGTGASSPLHF
TRBV7-2	TRBD2	TRBJ2-1	CASGRALEQFF
TRBV7-9	NA	TRBJ1-6	CASSFLPNSPLHF
TRBV19	NA	TRBJ2-2	CASSIFSTGNTGELFF
TRBV29-1	TRBD1	TRBJ1-5	CSVRQGERQPQHF
TRBV6-2/TRBV6-3	NA	TRBJ1-2	CASSPLYGYTF
TRBV24-1	NA	TRBJ2-7	CATSASGGKGEQYF
TRBV9	TRBD1	TRBJ1-1	CASSPRTGGDTEAFF
TRBV5-1	TRBD1	TRBJ2-2	CASSLRTGDTGELFF
TRBV4-2	TRBD1	TRBJ2-6	CASSRQGSSSGANVLTF